A selection of T cell receptor beta chains follows, all from one sample in a study of preoperative IRX-2 immunotherapy in early breast cancer. The method was immunoSEQ multiplex PCR; TCRdb's version includes in-frame clones alone and lacks a portion of them. Among 30,000 or so clones, 90% were seen once, and the ten largest hold approximately 9.9%. The sample was taken from a patient treated with IRX-2 immunotherapy. These receptors were taken from a human donor with breast cancer. CDR3s include the opening cysteine and the closing phenylalanine or tryptophan. The D gene is left open where the match is weak. Where a row states a size, it is once, few, many or the class of an expanded clone; other rows omit it.

v_gene,abundance,d_gene,j_gene,CDR3aa,CDR3nt
TRBV11-2,.,TRBD2,TRBJ2-5,CASSLRTSGGVQETQYF,TGTGCCAGCAGCTTGAGGACTAGCGGGGGGGTCCAAGAGACCCAGTACTTC
TRBV19,.,.,TRBJ2-6,CATGQSGANVLTF,TGTGCCACCGGACAGTCTGGGGCCAACGTCCTGACTTTC
TRBV7-2,.,.,TRBJ1-4,CASSLDTEKLFF,TGTGCCAGCAGCTTGGACACGGAAAAACTGTTTTTT
TRBV11-3,.,TRBD1,TRBJ2-2,CASSSGTDHTGELFF,TGTGCCAGCAGCTCCGGGACAGATCACACCGGGGAGCTGTTTTTT
TRBV5-8,.,.,TRBJ2-1,CASRLARGLFF,TGTGCCAGCAGGCTAGCTCGGGGGCTGTTCTTC
TRBV10-3,.,TRBD2,TRBJ2-7,CAIRAGRGVEQYF,TGTGCCATCAGGGCGGGGCGGGGGGTCGAGCAGTACTTC
TRBV7-7,.,.,TRBJ2-5,CASSADRGREETQYF,TGTGCCAGCAGCGCGGATAGGGGCAGGGAAGAGACCCAGTACTTC
TRBV30,.,TRBD1,TRBJ1-6,CAWSLGTGWFSPLHF,TGTGCCTGGAGTCTTGGGACAGGGTGGTTTTCACCCCTCCACTTT
TRBV5-6,.,TRBD2,TRBJ2-3,CASSIERGPSTDTQYF,TGTGCCAGCAGCATTGAGCGGGGCCCTAGCACAGATACGCAGTATTTT
TRBV4-3,.,TRBD1,TRBJ1-4,CASSLIPGQGGEKLFF,TGCGCCAGCAGCCTAATACCGGGACAGGGTGGGGAAAAACTGTTTTTT
TRBV7-2,.,TRBD1,TRBJ1-2,CASSLGLGQGHGYTF,TGTGCCAGCAGCTTAGGTCTAGGACAGGGCCATGGCTACACCTTC
TRBV20-1,.,.,TRBJ2-1,CSARSNEQFF,TGCAGTGCTAGAAGCAATGAGCAGTTCTTC
TRBV23-1,.,.,TRBJ2-7,CASLGSYEQYF,TGCGCCAGTCTTGGTAGCTACGAGCAGTACTTC
TRBV7-7,once,.,TRBJ1-3,CASSFARGKEDTIYF,TGTGCCAGCAGCTTCGCCAGGGGTAAGGAAGACACCATATATTTT
TRBV6-5,.,.,TRBJ2-1,CASSYSPRRLDEQFF,TGTGCCAGCAGTTACAGCCCACGCCGGTTGGATGAGCAGTTCTTC
TRBV28,few,.,TRBJ2-1,CATWRRDSYNEQFF,TGTGCCACCTGGCGGCGGGACTCCTACAATGAGCAGTTCTTC
TRBV28,.,.,TRBJ2-7,CASSLGTYEQYF,TGTGCCAGCAGTTTGGGGACCTACGAGCAGTACTTC
TRBV7-9,.,.,TRBJ1-5,CASSSGSEGRWPQHF,TGTGCCAGCAGCTCAGGCTCCGAGGGGCGGTGGCCCCAGCATTTT
TRBV4-3,.,TRBD1,TRBJ2-1,CASSALEGAFNEQFF,TGCGCCAGCAGCGCCCTTGAGGGGGCGTTCAATGAGCAGTTCTTC
TRBV6-1,.,.,TRBJ2-7,CASSELIESYEQYF,TGTGCCAGCAGTGAACTAATAGAATCCTACGAGCAGTACTTC
TRBV7-8,.,.,TRBJ2-6,CASIPRSGAGANVLTF,TGTGCCAGCATCCCACGGAGTGGGGCCGGGGCCAACGTCCTGACTTTC
TRBV11-2,.,TRBD1,TRBJ1-2,CASSSLDRGQGYTF,TGTGCCAGCAGCTCGCTTGACAGGGGTCAAGGCTACACCTTC
TRBV2,.,TRBD2,TRBJ2-4,CASSEREGSRNIQYF,TGTGCCAGCAGCGAAAGGGAGGGATCGAGAAACATTCAGTACTTC
TRBV6-6,.,.,TRBJ1-2,CASSYWGQGYTF,TGTGCCAGCAGTTACTGGGGGCAGGGCTACACCTTC
TRBV25-1,.,.,TRBJ2-5,CASSVSGAKETQYF,TGTGCCAGCAGTGTATCCGGGGCCAAAGAGACCCAGTACTTC
TRBV10-3,.,.,TRBJ1-3,CAISGSRAARGNTIYF,TGTGCCATCAGTGGTAGTCGGGCGGCGAGAGGAAACACCATATATTTT
TRBV7-2,.,.,TRBJ2-3,CASSFQGGGTDTQYF,TGTGCCAGCAGCTTTCAGGGAGGCGGCACAGATACGCAGTATTTT
TRBV7-7,.,.,TRBJ2-2,CASSHTPLTTARDTLGDGELFF,TGTGCCAGCAGCCACACCCCCCTTACCACCGCAAGGGACACCCTCGGGGACGGGGAGCTGTTTTTT
TRBV5-1,.,TRBD1,TRBJ1-6,CASSGGTGGNSPLHF,TGCGCCAGCAGCGGGGGGACAGGGGGCAATTCACCCCTCCACTTT
TRBV25-1,.,.,TRBJ1-1,CASSEISGNLNTEAFF,TGTGCCAGCAGTGAAATTTCAGGGAACCTCAACACTGAAGCTTTCTTT
TRBV11-2,few,TRBD1,TRBJ1-2,CASSSGTGVYGYTF,TGTGCCAGCAGCTCCGGGACAGGCGTCTATGGCTACACCTTC